The text below deals with one TCR beta chain. Investigators divided CD4+ cells into CD45RA+ naive and CD45RA-negative memory subsets. The V segment lost 6 bases and the J segment 7 bases; nucleotides outside the gene matches: 14. The germline V gene encodes CDR1 MDHEN and CDR2 SYDVKM. This CDR3 spans 16 amino acids. This sample is part of a study of shared clonotypes between healthy human individuals. Sequencing was at deep level. Genomic DNA from each subset was divided evenly over several immunoSEQ plates. Sequencing used immunoSEQ multiplex PCR; TCRdb keeps in-frame clones, though not all of them. The sample has more than 200,000 clones, over 60% seen once.

The clonotype originates from a man aged 25-45 years in good health. Sequencing was performed on memory CD4+ T cells sorted from blood. The subset here: CD45RA-negative fraction. The chain combines TRBV28 with TRBJ2-1; 8 bases line up with TRBD2. The CDR3 region is CASRTRGGIQYNEQFF. As DNA, the CDR3 is TGTGCCAGCAGAACTCGGGGGGGAATTCAATATAATGAGCAGTTCTTC.